This TCR beta chain was sequenced during a study of spatial heterogeneity in lung cancer. In the study overall: A consistent excess of beta-chain over alpha-chain sequences was detected.

Stated time point: sample taken at primary tumor resection. Unsorted samples of tumor, nontumor lung or frozen PBMC had their whole RNA sequenced. CDR1 LNHNV and CDR2 YYDKDF come from the germline V gene (reference sequence). There are 13 residues in the CDR3. V lost 6 bases and J lost 2, with 8 bases in between. Unique molecular identifiers, one per molecule, were present on every TCR cDNA molecule. In TCRdb, the 5' RACE reads were re-called with MiXCR into one record per CDR3 protein. The table lists approximately 20,000 distinct CDR3 sequences, about 4.7% of them singletons, with about 7% in the top ten.

This specimen consisted of PBMCs, obtained at surgery. This TCR derives from a male donor with early-stage non-small cell lung cancer. This chain uses TRBV15 with TRBJ1-3; D not certain. CDR3 DNA: TGTGCCACCAGGGGAGCGACTGGAAACACCATATATTTT. This gives the protein CATRGATGNTIYF.